Following are 10 T cell receptor beta chains from one sample sequenced in a study of T cells after yellow fever vaccination. TCRdb called the 5' RACE reads again in MiXCR, with one record for every CDR3 protein. Among approximately 300,000 distinct CDR3 sequences listed, around 7% were seen once. This specimen was PBMCs, taken approximately 47 days after the first yellow fever vaccination. The receptors originated from a young man who received the YFV17D yellow fever vaccine.

This chain's CDR3 is CSVGGGQGNEKLFF. DNA for the CDR3: TGCAGCGTCGGAGGGGGACAGGGAAATGAAAAACTGTTTTTT. The chain links TRBV29-1 to TRBJ1-4, with TRBD1 matching over 9 bases. V dropped 6 bases and J dropped 5; count of bases not matched to a gene: 7. This CDR3 comprises 14 residues. Germline CDR1 and CDR2: SQVTM and ANQGSEA.

This clonotype was recorded at least ten times. This chain uses TRBV5-1 with TRBJ2-1; unclear D gene. In germline, CDR1 is SGHRS, CDR2 YFSETQ. The CDR3 has 13 amino acids. V was pared by 0 bases and J by 6 bases, with 7 bases between. CDR3 residues: CASSLGGLNEQFF. DNA of the CDR3: TGCGCCAGCAGCTTGGGTGGGCTCAATGAGCAGTTCTTC.

The chain employs TRBV7-9 and TRBJ2-5; 9 nucleotides align to TRBD2. This CDR3 contains 15 residues. Germline-derived CDR1 and CDR2 are SEHNR and FQNEAQ (reference sequence). The V segment lost 5 bases and the J segment 6 bases; nucleotides outside the gene matches: 10. CDR3 region: CASSPAGGSRQTQYF. The CDR3 region has the DNA TGTGCCAGCAGCCCAGCGGGGGGCTCCAGGCAGACCCAGTACTTC.

This clonotype was recorded a few times. This rearrangement joins TRBV2 to TRBJ2-3; no firm D call. V was clipped by 7 bases and J by 2 bases, with 10 bases between them. Germline CDR1 SNHLY, CDR2 FYNNEI. This CDR3 spans 13 amino acids. The DNA for the CDR3 is TGTGCCAGCACGCGGAGCCTCACAGATACGCAGTATTTT. This codes for CASTRSLTDTQYF.

The chain combines TRBV4-3 with TRBJ2-1, with D maybe TRBD2 (5 bases). The CDR3 spans 15 residues. CDR1 and CDR2 from the germline V gene are LGHNA and YSLEER. Trimming cost V 1 base and J 6 bases, with 13 bases left between them. CDR3 in amino acids: CASSQGLALGNEQFF. CDR3 nucleotides: TGCGCCAGCAGCCAAGGGCTAGCTCTGGGCAATGAGCAGTTCTTC.

This clonotype was recorded only once. This sequence joins TRBV9 and TRBJ2-5, with TRBD2 matching 14 bases. Germline V gene lookup returns CDR1 SGDLS and CDR2 YYNGEE. CDR3 size: 17 residues. V shed 4 bases and J 7 bases; nucleotides not matched to a gene: 12. The chain's CDR3 is CASSSTGTSGGSATQYF. CDR3 nucleotides: TGTGCCAGCAGCAGCACCGGGACTAGCGGGGGATCGGCGACCCAGTACTTC.

This clonotype was found a few times. This chain links TRBV20-1 with TRBJ2-4; D call uncertain. This CDR3 spans 14 amino acids. Germline V gene sequence: CDR1 DFQATT, CDR2 SNEGSKA (reference sequence). V lost 6 bases, J lost 0 bases, and 12 bases lay in between. CDR3 in DNA: TGCAGTGCGTTCTCTCCTCTAGCCAAAAACATTCAGTACTTC. This translates into CSAFSPLAKNIQYF.

This clonotype was seen only a few times. The rearrangement joins TRBV7-3 to TRBJ2-1, with 8 bases matching TRBD2. The CDR3 runs 14 residues. CDR1 and CDR2 from the germline V gene are SGHTA and FQGTGA. The V and J ends lost 5 bases and 6 bases, in that order; junction bases with no gene match: 6. The CDR3 loop is CASSKSGTSNEQFF. CDR3 bases: TGTGCCAGCAGCAAATCCGGGACTAGCAATGAGCAGTTCTTC. The variable domain in full, completed from reference TRBV7-3 and TRBJ2-1, reads GAGVSQTPSNKVTEKGKYVELRCDPISGHTALYWYRQSLGQGPEFLIYFQGTGAADDSGLPNDRFFAVRPEGSVSTLKIQRTERGDSAVYLCASSKSGTSNEQFFGPGTRLTVL.

Only a few counts were recorded for this clonotype. The J gene is TRBJ2-1, the V gene TRBV6-5; no clear D. Germline values: CDR1 MNHEY, CDR2 SVGAGI. CDR3 length equals 15 residues. Trimming removed 0 bases at V and 0 bases at J, with 6 bases between. This chain's CDR3 is CASSYSTDSYNEQFF. CDR3 sequence (DNA): TGTGCCAGCAGTTACTCTACAGACTCCTACAATGAGCAGTTCTTC.

The genes are TRBV4-1 and TRBJ2-1; D is ambiguous. V lost 1 base and J 2 bases, leaving 12 bases between the germline ends. This CDR3 comprises 16 residues. CDR1 MGHRA and CDR2 YSYEKL come from the germline V gene. The CDR3, as DNA: TGCGCCAGCAGCCAAGTGGTGGGGTTCGCCTACAATGAGCAGTTCTTC. Translating gives CASSQVVGFAYNEQFF.